Here is one T cell receptor beta chain with its context. The antigen remains undetermined. Original analysis: Quality scores were absent from the junction-only immunoSEQ sequences, so filtering differed. Clones were sequenced by immunoSEQ multiplex PCR, and TCRdb holds only the in-frame ones, with some missing. Clone size and the V and J calls come from that table; the DNA yielded D and trimming. The sample includes around 2,000,000 clones, about 92% of them seen just once. This record comes from a study of shared clonotypes between healthy human individuals. Overall study: CD4 naive and memory got three plates each, CD8 naive two, CD8 memory one. Study observations and caveats: Naive CD4 clonotypes were shared across several donors at approximately 5.3%.

After removal of 8 bases from V and 7 bases from J, the junction contained 11 bases not matched to a gene. The CDR3 totals 13 residues. Germline V gene data show CDR1 as MNHNY and CDR2 as SVGAGI (reference sequence). CD45RO-negative cells were positively selected for CCR7, leaving out terminally differentiated effector memory CD45RA+ cells. The receptor comes from a man younger than 35 in good health. Some clones in this sample may be carry-over from other donors' samples. The genes are TRBV6-6 and TRBJ2-7, with 7 bases aligning to TRBD2. The sequencing input was naive CD8+ T cells from PBMCs. The CDR3 region is CASRQGGPGEQYF. The CDR3 DNA is TGTGCCAGCCGTCAGGGAGGGCCGGGGGAGCAGTACTTC.